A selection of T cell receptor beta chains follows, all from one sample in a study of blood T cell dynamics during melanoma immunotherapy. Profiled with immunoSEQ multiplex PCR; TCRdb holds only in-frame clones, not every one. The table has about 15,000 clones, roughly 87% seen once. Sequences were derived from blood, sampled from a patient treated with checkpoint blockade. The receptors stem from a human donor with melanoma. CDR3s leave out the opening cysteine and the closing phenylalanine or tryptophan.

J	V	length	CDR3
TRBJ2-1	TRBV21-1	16	ASSKGPNPLVTYNEQF
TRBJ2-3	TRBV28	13	ASSLGGRTLDTQY
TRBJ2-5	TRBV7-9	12	ASSSDGGLGSQY
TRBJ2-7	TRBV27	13	ASSLSAGGPYEQY
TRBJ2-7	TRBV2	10	ASTLGKGEQY
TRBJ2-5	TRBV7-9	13	ASSLVAAGGETQY
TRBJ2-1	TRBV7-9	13	ASSWGTGPFNEQF
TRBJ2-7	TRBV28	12	ASTPTGSSYEQY
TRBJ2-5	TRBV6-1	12	ASSDHRDPETQY
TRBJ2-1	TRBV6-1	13	ATYMGGVSYNEQF
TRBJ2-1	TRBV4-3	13	ASSQERGPDNEQF
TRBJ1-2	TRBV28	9	ASSLHYGYT
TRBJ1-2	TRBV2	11	ASSAGRYYGYT
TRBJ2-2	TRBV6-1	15	ASSAPGTSGEAGELF
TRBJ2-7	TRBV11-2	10	ASSLQDYEQY
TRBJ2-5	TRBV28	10	ASSQGSFTQY
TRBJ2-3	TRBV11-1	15	ASSLLTGGKTTDTQY
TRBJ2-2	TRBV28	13	ASLTLLRSPGELF
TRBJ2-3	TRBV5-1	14	ASSLPSGASTDTQY
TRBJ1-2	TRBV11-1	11	ASSFDKNYGYT
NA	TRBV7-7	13	ASSLALGQSYEQY
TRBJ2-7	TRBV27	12	ASSSRGGTYEQY
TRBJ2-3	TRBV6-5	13	ASSYRGRYTDTQY
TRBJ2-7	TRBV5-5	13	ASSLERTGTYEQY
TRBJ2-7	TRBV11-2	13	ASSLGGLAGSEQY
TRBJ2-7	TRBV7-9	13	ASSSAGQGSHEQY
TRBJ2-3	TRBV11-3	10	ASSFSSDTQY
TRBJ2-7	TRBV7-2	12	ASSLSPERNEQY
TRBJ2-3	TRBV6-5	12	ASSYSTGTDTQY
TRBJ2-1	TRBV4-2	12	ASSVAGGPNEQF
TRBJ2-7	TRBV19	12	ASSTDRGTYEQY
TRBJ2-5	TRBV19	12	ASSPIAAQETQY
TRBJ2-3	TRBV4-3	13	ASSLSTDNTDTQY
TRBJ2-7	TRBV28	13	ASSPPTGAGYEQY
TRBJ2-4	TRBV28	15	ASSTWARGLDKNIQY
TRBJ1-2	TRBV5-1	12	ASSLGGAGDGYT
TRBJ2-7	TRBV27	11	ASSSGPTHEQY
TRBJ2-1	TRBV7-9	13	ASSLEIMTENEQF
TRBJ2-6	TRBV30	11	AWRPRAASVLT
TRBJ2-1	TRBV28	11	ASSHPGTNEQF
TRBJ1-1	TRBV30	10	ACKTANTEAF
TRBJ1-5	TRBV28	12	ASSLRARSQPQH
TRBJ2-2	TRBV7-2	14	ASSFTGGANTGELF
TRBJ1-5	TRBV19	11	ASSIDRDQPQH
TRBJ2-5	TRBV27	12	ASRLLAGVETQY
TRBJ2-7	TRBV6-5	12	ASRKPTGDSEQY
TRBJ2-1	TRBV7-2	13	ASSLIASGRSEQF
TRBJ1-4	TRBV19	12	ASSIATTNEKLF
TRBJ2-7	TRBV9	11	ASSVGGLYEQY
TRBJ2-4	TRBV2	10	ASTEVGNIQY
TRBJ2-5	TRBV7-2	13	ASSFTPAGRETQY
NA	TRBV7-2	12	ASSSAAGGYEQY